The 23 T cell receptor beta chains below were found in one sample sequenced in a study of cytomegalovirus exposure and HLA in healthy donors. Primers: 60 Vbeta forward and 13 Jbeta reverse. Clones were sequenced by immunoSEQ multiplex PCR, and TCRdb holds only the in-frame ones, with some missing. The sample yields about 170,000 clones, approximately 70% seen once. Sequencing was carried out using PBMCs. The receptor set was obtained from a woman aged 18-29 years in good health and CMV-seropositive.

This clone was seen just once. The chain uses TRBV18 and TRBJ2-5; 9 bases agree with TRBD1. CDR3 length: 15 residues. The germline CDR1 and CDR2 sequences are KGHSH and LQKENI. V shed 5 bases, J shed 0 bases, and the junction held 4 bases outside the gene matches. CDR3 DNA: TGTGCCAGCTCAGGCGGGACAGGGTACCAAGAGACCCAGTACTTC. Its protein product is CASSGGTGYQETQYF.

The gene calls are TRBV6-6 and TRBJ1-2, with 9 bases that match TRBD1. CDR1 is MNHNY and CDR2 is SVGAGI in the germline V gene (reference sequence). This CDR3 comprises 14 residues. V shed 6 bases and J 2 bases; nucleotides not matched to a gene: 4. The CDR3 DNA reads TGTGCCAGCAGGCGGGACAGGGAGAACTATGGCTACACCTTC. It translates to CASRRDRENYGYTF.

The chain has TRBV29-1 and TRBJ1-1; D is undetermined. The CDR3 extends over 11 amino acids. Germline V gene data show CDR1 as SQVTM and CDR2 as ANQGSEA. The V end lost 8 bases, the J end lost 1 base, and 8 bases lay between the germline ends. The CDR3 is CSIHQNTEAFF. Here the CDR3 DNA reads TGCAGCATACACCAGAACACTGAAGCTTTCTTT.

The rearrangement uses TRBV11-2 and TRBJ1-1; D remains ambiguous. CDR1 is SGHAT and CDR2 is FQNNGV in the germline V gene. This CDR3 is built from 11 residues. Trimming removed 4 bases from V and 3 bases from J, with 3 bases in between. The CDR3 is CASSSDTEAFF. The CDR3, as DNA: TGTGCCAGCAGCTCTGACACTGAAGCTTTCTTT.

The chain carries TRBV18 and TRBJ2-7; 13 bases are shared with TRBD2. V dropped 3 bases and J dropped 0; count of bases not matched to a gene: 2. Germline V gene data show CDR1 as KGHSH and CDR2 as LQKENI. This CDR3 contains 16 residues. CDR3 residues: CASSPGLAGPSYEQYF. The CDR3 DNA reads TGTGCCAGCTCACCGGGACTAGCGGGGCCCTCCTACGAGCAGTACTTC.

CDR3 bases: TGTGCCAGCAGTGAAGTTGGGAGAGATACGCAGTATTTT. Its translation is CASSEVGRDTQYF. The genes are TRBV2 and TRBJ2-3; weak D call: TRBD2 (5 bases). The CDR3 extends over 13 amino acids. Germline-derived CDR1 and CDR2 are SNHLY and FYNNEI. The V and J ends lost 1 base and 5 bases respectively, with 7 bases between them.

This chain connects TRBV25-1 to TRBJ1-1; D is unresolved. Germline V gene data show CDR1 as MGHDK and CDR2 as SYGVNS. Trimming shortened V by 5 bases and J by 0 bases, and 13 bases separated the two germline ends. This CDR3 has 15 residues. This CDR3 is CASSTFRGLNTEAFF. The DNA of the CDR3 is TGTGCCAGCAGTACGTTTCGAGGCCTGAACACTGAAGCTTTCTTT.

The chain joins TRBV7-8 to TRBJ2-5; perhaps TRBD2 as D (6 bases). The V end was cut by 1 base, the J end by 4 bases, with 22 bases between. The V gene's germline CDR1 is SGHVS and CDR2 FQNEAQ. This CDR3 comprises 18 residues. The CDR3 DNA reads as TGTGCCAGCAGCTTAGTTGGAGGGGTGGCTAAGGGGACAGAGACCCAGTACTTC. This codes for CASSLVGGVAKGTETQYF.

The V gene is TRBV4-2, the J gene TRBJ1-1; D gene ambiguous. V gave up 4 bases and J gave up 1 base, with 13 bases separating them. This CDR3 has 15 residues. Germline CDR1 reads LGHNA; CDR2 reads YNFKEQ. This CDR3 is CASSPTATTNTEAFF. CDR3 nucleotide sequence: TGTGCCAGCAGCCCCACAGCTACGACGAACACTGAAGCTTTCTTT.

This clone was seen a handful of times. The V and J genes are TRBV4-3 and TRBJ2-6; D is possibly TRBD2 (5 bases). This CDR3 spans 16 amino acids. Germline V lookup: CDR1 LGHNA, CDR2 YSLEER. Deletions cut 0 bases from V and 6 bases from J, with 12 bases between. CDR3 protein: CASSQEKAEMANVLTF. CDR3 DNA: TGCGCCAGCAGCCAAGAAAAAGCGGAAATGGCCAACGTCCTGACTTTC.

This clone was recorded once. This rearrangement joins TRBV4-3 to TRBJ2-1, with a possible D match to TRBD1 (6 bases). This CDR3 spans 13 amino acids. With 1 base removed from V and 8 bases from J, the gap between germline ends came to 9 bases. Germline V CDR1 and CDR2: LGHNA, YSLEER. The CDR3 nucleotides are TGCGCCAGCAGCCAAGGGGGGCGGGATGAGCAGTTCTTC. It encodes CASSQGGRDEQFF.

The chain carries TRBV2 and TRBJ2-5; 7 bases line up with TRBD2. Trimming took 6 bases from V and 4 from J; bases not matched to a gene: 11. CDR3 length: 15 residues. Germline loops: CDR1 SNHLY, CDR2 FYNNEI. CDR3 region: CASRAGPSATETQYF. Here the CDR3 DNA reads TGTGCCAGCAGAGCGGGGCCCTCGGCGACAGAGACCCAGTACTTC.

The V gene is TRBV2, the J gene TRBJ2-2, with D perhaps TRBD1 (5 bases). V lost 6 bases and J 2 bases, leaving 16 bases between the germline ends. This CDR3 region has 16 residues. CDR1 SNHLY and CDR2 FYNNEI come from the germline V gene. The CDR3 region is CASSLTTATNTGELFF. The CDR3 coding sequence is TGTGCCAGCAGCTTAACGACAGCCACTAACACCGGGGAGCTGTTTTTT.

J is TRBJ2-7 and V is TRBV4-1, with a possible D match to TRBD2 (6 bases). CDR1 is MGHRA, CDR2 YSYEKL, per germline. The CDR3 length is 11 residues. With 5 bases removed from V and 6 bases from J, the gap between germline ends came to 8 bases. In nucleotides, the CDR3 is TGCGCCAGCAGCAACGGGGGCGAGCAGTACTTC. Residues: CASSNGGEQYF.

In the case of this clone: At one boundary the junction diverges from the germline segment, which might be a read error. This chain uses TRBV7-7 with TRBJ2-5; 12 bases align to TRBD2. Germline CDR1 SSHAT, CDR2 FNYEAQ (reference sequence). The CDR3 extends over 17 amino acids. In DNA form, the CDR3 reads TGTGCTAGCAGCTTAGCGTTGGCTAGCGGGGGGGTTGAGACCCAGTACTTC. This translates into CASSLALASGGVETQYF.

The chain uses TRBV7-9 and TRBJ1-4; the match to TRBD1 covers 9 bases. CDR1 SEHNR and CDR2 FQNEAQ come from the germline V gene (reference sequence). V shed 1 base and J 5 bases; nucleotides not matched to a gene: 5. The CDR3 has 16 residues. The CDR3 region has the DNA TGTGCCAGCAGCTTAGATACAGGGGGCAGGAATGAAAAACTGTTTTTT. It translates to CASSLDTGGRNEKLFF.

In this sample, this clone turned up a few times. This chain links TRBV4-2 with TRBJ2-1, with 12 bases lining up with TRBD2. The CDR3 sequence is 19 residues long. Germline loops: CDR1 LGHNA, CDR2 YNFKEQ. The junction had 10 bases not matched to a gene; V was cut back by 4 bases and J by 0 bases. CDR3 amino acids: CASSPSGGVASSSYNEQFF. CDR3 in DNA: TGTGCCAGCAGCCCTAGCGGGGGGGTCGCCTCAAGCTCCTACAATGAGCAGTTCTTC.

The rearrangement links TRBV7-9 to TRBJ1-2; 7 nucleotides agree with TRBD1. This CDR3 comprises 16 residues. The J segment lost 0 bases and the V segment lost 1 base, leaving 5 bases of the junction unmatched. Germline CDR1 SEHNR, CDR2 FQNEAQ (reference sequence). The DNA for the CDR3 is TGTGCCAGCAGCTTAGTTGGGACAGCAGCTAACTATGGCTACACCTTC. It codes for CASSLVGTAANYGYTF.

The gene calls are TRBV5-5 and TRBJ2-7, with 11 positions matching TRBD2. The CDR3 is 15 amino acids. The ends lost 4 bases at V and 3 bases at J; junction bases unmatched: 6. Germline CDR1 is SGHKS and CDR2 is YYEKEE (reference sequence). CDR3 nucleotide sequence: TGTGCCAGCAGCGGGATAGCGGGGGGGATCTACGAGCAGTACTTC. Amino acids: CASSGIAGGIYEQYF.

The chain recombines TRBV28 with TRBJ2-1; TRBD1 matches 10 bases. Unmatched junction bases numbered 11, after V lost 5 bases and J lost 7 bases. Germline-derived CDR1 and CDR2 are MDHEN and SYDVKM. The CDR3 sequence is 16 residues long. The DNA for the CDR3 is TGTGCCAGCAGTACCCTAGGACAGGGGGAAGTAAATGAGCAGTTCTTC. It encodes CASSTLGQGEVNEQFF.

The CDR3: CATSRDPGGELFF. The CDR3 bases are TGTGCCACCAGCAGAGACCCAGGGGGGGAGCTGTTTTTT. The chain employs TRBV15 and TRBJ2-2, with D tentatively TRBD1 (5 bases). Trimming pared 0 bases from V and 8 bases from J, leaving 7 bases between. CDR3 length: 13 amino acids. Looked up from germline, CDR1 is LNHNV and CDR2 is YYDKDF (reference sequence).

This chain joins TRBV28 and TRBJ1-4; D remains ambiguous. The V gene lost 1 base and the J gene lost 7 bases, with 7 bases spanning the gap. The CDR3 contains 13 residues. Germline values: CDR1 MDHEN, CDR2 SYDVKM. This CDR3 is CASSLFGREKLFF. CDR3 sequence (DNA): TGTGCCAGCAGTTTATTCGGTCGTGAAAAACTGTTTTTT.

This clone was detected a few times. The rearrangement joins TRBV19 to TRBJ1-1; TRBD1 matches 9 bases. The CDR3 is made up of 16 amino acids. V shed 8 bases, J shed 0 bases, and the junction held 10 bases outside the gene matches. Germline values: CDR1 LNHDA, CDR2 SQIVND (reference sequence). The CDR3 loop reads CASVPTGGIVNTEAFF. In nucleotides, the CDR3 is TGTGCCAGTGTCCCAACAGGGGGCATTGTGAACACTGAAGCTTTCTTT.